This T cell receptor beta chain originates from a study of CD8 T cells in ankylosing spondylitis. General study findings and limits: Some of the motif variants had earlier been found in reactive arthritis patients' fluid and blood. As for the disease-linked clones, they showed a CD8+ phenotype and occurred at relatively low frequencies in peripheral blood. In ankylosing spondylitis blood, a motif of 7 to 9 highly homologous TCR beta variants appeared characteristic.

Library preparation for TCR beta used quantitative 5'-RACE with molecular barcodes. One entry per CDR3 protein, called by TCRdb with MiXCR from the 5' RACE reads. Here the sample spans just over 350,000 distinct CDR3 sequences, 20% to 25% being singletons. CDR3 length: 13 amino acids. V lost 6 bases and J 0 bases, leaving 8 bases between the germline ends. Germline V gene lookup returns CDR1 MNHEY and CDR2 SMNVEV (reference sequence). This clonotype was seen a few times. Its target is unknown. Specimen: blood, either unsorted or a sorted T cell fraction (not recorded which). The sequence came from a male donor with ankylosing spondylitis or in good health (not recorded which). The chain joins TRBV27 to TRBJ2-5; maybe TRBD1 (5 bases). For the CDR3, the DNA is TGTGCCAGCAGCCCAGGGCACCAAGAGACCCAGTACTTC. Translation: CASSPGHQETQYF.